These T cell receptor beta chains were read from a single sample in a study of blood T cell repertoires in COVID-19. Clones were sequenced by immunoSEQ multiplex PCR, and TCRdb holds only the in-frame ones, with some missing. There are 350,000 to 500,000 clones in the sample; approximately 91% occur only once, and 1.4% lies in the top ten. Sequencing was carried out using PBMCs or T cells enriched from blood (not recorded which). The origin of the receptors is a woman aged 18-30 years who had been exposed to COVID-19. Each CDR3 is given with its conserved first and last residue. The order of the fields is clone size, D gene, J gene, V gene, CDR3 DNA, CDR3 protein. D genes are given only for firm matches. Size is stated for part of the rows, as once, few or many counts, or as a class when the clone is expanded.

>-|TRBD1|TRBJ1-2|TRBV12-3/TRBV12-4
TGTGCCAGCAGTTACAGGGGTGGCTACACCTTC
CASSYRGGYTF
>-|TRBD2|TRBJ2-1|TRBV2
TGTGCCAGCGGGGAGCGGGAGATCACTGAGCAGTTCTTC
CASGEREITEQFF
>-|TRBD1|TRBJ2-1|TRBV4-1
TGCGCCAGCAGCCACTTGACAGGGGAAATCAATGAGCAGTTCTTC
CASSHLTGEINEQFF
>-|-|TRBJ1-2|TRBV7-9
TGTGCCAGCAGCTCCCACTACAACTATGGCTACACCTTC
CASSSHYNYGYTF
>-|-|TRBJ2-7|TRBV5-1
TGCGCCAGCAGCTTGGAGTCTACGGTATACGAGCAGTACTTC
CASSLESTVYEQYF
>once|TRBD1|TRBJ1-5|TRBV6-2/TRBV6-3
TGTGCCAGCAGCTTCGGACAGGTATATAATCAGCCCCAGCATTTT
CASSFGQVYNQPQHF
>-|-|TRBJ2-1|TRBV19
TGTGCCAGTAGTACGTGGACGGGAAATGAGCAGTTCTTC
CASSTWTGNEQFF
>-|TRBD1|TRBJ2-2|TRBV28
TGTGCCAGCAGTTTCAGGGACAGGGGGCCCTCGGGGACCGGGGAGCTGTTTTTT
CASSFRDRGPSGTGELFF
>-|-|TRBJ1-2|TRBV4-3
TGCGCCAGCAGCCAAGATTACCGGGGAAACTATGGCTACACCTTC
CASSQDYRGNYGYTF
>once|-|TRBJ1-4|TRBV28
TGTGCCAGCAGTTTAGGGAGGCATGAAAAACTGTTTTTT
CASSLGRHEKLFF
>-|-|TRBJ1-5|TRBV18
TGTGCCAGCTCAACAGGGCAGGGCATGGCGCCCCAGCATTTT
CASSTGQGMAPQHF
>-|TRBD1|TRBJ1-2|TRBV19
TGTGCCAGTACCAGGTGGGGACAGGGAGGTTCCCTGGGTGGCTACACCTTC
CASTRWGQGGSLGGYTF
>-|-|TRBJ1-5|TRBV28
TGTGCCACCAGGAGGATGGGTCAGCCCCAGCATTTT
CATRRMGQPQHF
>few|-|TRBJ1-4|TRBV9
TGTGCCAGCAGCGTAGCTCAGGGGCCAGCAACTAATGAAAAACTGTTTTTT
CASSVAQGPATNEKLFF
>once|TRBD2|TRBJ2-1|TRBV5-1
TGCGCCAGCAGCTGGTCTCAAGCGGGGGCTGCTGGTGAGCAGTTCTTC
CASSWSQAGAAGEQFF
>-|-|TRBJ1-3|TRBV4-1
TGCGCCAGCAGCCAAGAGTATACAGGGAGCGGAAACACCATATATTTT
CASSQEYTGSGNTIYF
>-|TRBD1|TRBJ1-6|TRBV30
TGTGCCTGGAGTGTACAGGGGAATTCACCCCTCCACTTT
CAWSVQGNSPLHF
>-|-|TRBJ1-1|TRBV2
TGTGCCAGCACCCAGTCGGCAGGGATCACATCTGAAGCTTTCTTT
CASTQSAGITSEAFF
>-|TRBD1|TRBJ1-5|TRBV6-1
TGTGCCAGCAGTGAAGCCAACAGGGGCGCCAATCAGCCCCAGCATTTT
CASSEANRGANQPQHF
>-|-|TRBJ2-7|TRBV27
TGTGCCAGCAGTTCCCAGGGGCTGGGGGAGCAGTACTTC
CASSSQGLGEQYF
>once|TRBD2|TRBJ2-3|TRBV4-1
TGCGCCAGCAGCCCCACCGTTTTTGTTAGCGGGGGAACAGATACGCAGTATTTT
CASSPTVFVSGGTDTQYF
>-|TRBD2|TRBJ2-7|TRBV19
TGTGCCAGTAGTATGGCTAGCGGCGGCGCCTACGAGCAGTACTTC
CASSMASGGAYEQYF
>-|-|TRBJ2-1|TRBV25-1
TGTGCCAGCCGGCGGGCAGGGGAGAGGGTTGAGCAGTTCTTC
CASRRAGERVEQFF
>-|-|TRBJ2-2|TRBV3-1/TRBV3-2
TGTGCCAGCAGCCAAGGGGGGCCCGGGGAGCTGTTTTTT
CASSQGGPGELFF
>-|-|TRBJ2-7|TRBV3-1/TRBV3-2
TGTGCCAGCAGCCTCAGGGGCGCCCACGAGCAGTACTTC
CASSLRGAHEQYF